The next 16 T cell receptor beta chains were all read from a single sample in a study of vaccination effects on CD4 cells after COVID-19. No cognate antigen is known for these TCRs. Sequencing in the ViraFEST assay came after antigen-specific CD4+ T cells had been expanded with viral peptide pools, which were used to stimulate PBMC. Researchers isolated CD4+ T cells once about 11 days of culture had elapsed. Two doses of BNT162b2 or mRNA-1273 vaccine were administered to participants. Here immunoSEQ multiplex PCR was the method, and the copy in TCRdb shows in-frame clones only, minus some. The profile covers tens of thousands of clones, with around 70% appearing a single time and 12% taken by the ten largest. The source was CD4+ T cells from PBMCs cultured with HCoV-229E spike peptides, collected after COVID-19 vaccination. Source of these receptors: a human donor who received a COVID-19 vaccine.

This clone was counted a single time. This chain links TRBV11-3 with TRBJ2-2; D might be TRBD2 (6 bases). This CDR3 spans 15 amino acids. Trimming left V 5 bases short and J 6 bases short, with 16 bases between. Germline V gives CDR1 SGHNT, CDR2 YENEEA. For the CDR3, the DNA is TGTGCCAGCAGCGACAGCGGGTCGAGCCCCGGGGAGCTGTTTTTT. Its protein is CASSDSGSSPGELFF.

This chain joins TRBV29-1 and TRBJ2-1, with D tentatively TRBD1 (5 bases). The CDR3 consists of 12 residues. Trimming removed 7 bases from V and 1 base from J, with 8 bases in between. Germline CDR1 is SQVTM and CDR2 is ANQGSEA. The CDR3 is CSGQSSYNEQFF. The CDR3 DNA reads as TGCAGCGGACAGTCATCCTACAATGAGCAGTTCTTC.

This chain links TRBV7-9 with TRBJ2-3, with 7 bases matching TRBD1. Trimming cost V 0 bases and J 6 bases; bases outside gene matches: 3. The CDR3 has 14 residues. Germline CDR1 reads SEHNR; CDR2 reads FQNEAQ (reference sequence). The CDR3 DNA reads as TGTGCCAGCAGCTTAGCAGGGGGCGGGGATACGCAGTATTTT. As protein: CASSLAGGGDTQYF. Full variable domain (outside the CDR3, taken from reference TRBV7-9 and TRBJ2-3): DTGVSQNPRHKITKRGQNVTFRCDPISEHNRLYWYRQTLGQGPEFLTYFQNEAQLEKSRLLSDRFSAERPKGSFSTLEIQRTEQGDSAMYLCASSLAGGGDTQYFGPGTRLTVL.

The CDR3 DNA is TGTGCCAGCAGCAGTAGCGGGGGTAGCACAGATACGCAGTATTTT. Protein: CASSSSGGSTDTQYF. This chain connects TRBV3-1 (or the pseudogene TRBV3-2) to TRBJ2-3; 9 nucleotides agree with TRBD2. V shed 5 bases and J 0 bases; nucleotides not matched to a gene: 3. The CDR3 has 15 amino acids. Germline-derived CDR1 and CDR2 are LGHDT and YNNKEL (reference sequence).

The chain recombines TRBV18 with TRBJ1-6; D gene uncertain. This CDR3 has 16 amino acids. The V gene lost 1 base and the J gene lost 8 bases, with 15 bases spanning the gap. Germline CDR1 KGHSH, CDR2 LQKENI. CDR3 DNA: TGTGCCAGCTCACCACTCGTTCTCTCTGGGGATTCACCCCTCCACTTT. It yields the protein CASSPLVLSGDSPLHF.

The CDR3 sequence is CASSTAGQGKGWYEQYF. The CDR3 DNA reads as TGTGCCAGCAGTACGGCGGGACAGGGGAAAGGATGGTACGAGCAGTACTTC. The rearrangement uses TRBV27 and TRBJ2-7, with 10 bases aligning to TRBD1. With V trimmed by 5 bases and J by 4 bases, 14 bases remained unmatched. The germline V gene encodes CDR1 MNHEY and CDR2 SMNVEV (reference sequence). The CDR3 has 17 amino acids.

This clone was recorded only once. This sequence joins TRBV19 and TRBJ2-1; 10 bases map to TRBD2. The CDR3 has 14 residues. With V trimmed by 4 bases and J by 10 bases, 7 bases remained unmatched. CDR1 is LNHDA and CDR2 is SQIVND in the germline V gene (reference sequence). This CDR3 is CASSTTSGFPEQFF. CDR3 nucleotides: TGTGCCAGTAGTACGACTAGCGGGTTTCCCGAGCAGTTCTTC.

J is TRBJ1-2 and V is TRBV12-3 or TRBV12-4; TRBD1 might be the D (6 bases). V gave up 6 bases and J gave up 7 bases, with 15 bases separating them. CDR3 length: 13 amino acids. CDR3 in DNA: TGTGCCAGCAGCCTAGGGGGAACTGGTGGCTACACCTTC. This sequence encodes CASSLGGTGGYTF.

This clone was picked up a small number of times. The chain recombines TRBV6-5 with TRBJ1-6; 8 bases are a match to TRBD1. V was clipped by 0 bases and J by 9 bases; unmatched bases: 7. In germline, CDR1 is MNHEY, CDR2 SVGAGI. CDR3 length: 16 amino acids. The CDR3 sequence: CASSYSEGQGASPLHF. In DNA form, the CDR3 reads TGTGCCAGCAGTTACTCGGAGGGCCAGGGGGCTTCACCCCTCCACTTT.

The chain carries TRBV5-4 and TRBJ2-2, with D tentatively TRBD2 (5 bases). CDR3 size: 17 residues. V was shortened by 0 bases and J by 0 bases, with 12 bases between the two germline ends. CDR1 and CDR2 (germline): SGHNT, YYREEE (reference sequence). The CDR3 sequence: CASSLGRPRSNTGELFF. CDR3 nucleotide sequence: TGTGCCAGCAGCTTGGGGAGGCCAAGATCGAACACCGGGGAGCTGTTTTTT.

V and J are TRBV4-2 and TRBJ2-3; TRBD2 aligns across 11 bases. The CDR3 sequence is 18 residues long. V shed 1 base and J 0 bases; nucleotides not matched to a gene: 6. Germline CDR1 LGHNA, CDR2 YNFKEQ. Written as DNA, the CDR3 is TGTGCCAGCAGCCAAGCAGCGACTAGCGGGGTCAGCACAGATACGCAGTATTTT. This encodes CASSQAATSGVSTDTQYF.

This chain connects TRBV5-5 to TRBJ1-2; no clear D. V was pared by 10 bases and J by 1 base, with 14 bases between. The V gene's germline CDR1 is SGHKS and CDR2 YYEKEE (reference sequence). The CDR3 sequence is 13 residues long. This CDR3 reads CAAGGENNYGYTF. CDR3 nucleotides: TGTGCCGCAGGCGGCGAGAATAACTATGGCTACACCTTC.

This clone was recorded once. This chain joins TRBV18 and TRBJ2-5; D possibly corresponds to TRBD2 (5 bases). Between the trimmed V and J ends, which lost 3 bases and 2 bases, there was a span of 7 bases. Looked up from germline, CDR1 is KGHSH and CDR2 is LQKENI. CDR3 length: 13 residues. The CDR3 region is CASSPDLQETQYF. The CDR3 bases are TGTGCCAGCTCACCGGACTTACAAGAGACCCAGTACTTC.

The chain employs TRBV6-2 or TRBV6-3 and TRBJ2-7; 10 bases fit TRBD2. This CDR3 has 16 amino acids. CDR1 is MNHEY and CDR2 is SVGEGT in the germline V gene. The V gene end was trimmed by 2 bases and the J gene end by 3 bases; junction bases not matched to a gene: 7. The CDR3 nucleotides are TGTGCCAGCAGTTACACTAGCGGGACGCCAAACTACGAGCAGTACTTC. Residues: CASSYTSGTPNYEQYF.

This clone was seen a few times. This rearrangement joins TRBV18 to TRBJ2-7; no clear D gene. CDR1 and CDR2 (germline): KGHSH, LQKENI. V was pared by 6 bases and J by 1 base, with 7 bases between. The CDR3 loop spans 12 amino acids. CDR3 region: CASSPASYEQYF. The CDR3, as DNA: TGTGCCAGCTCTCCTGCGTCCTACGAGCAGTACTTC.

This sequence joins TRBV5-1 and TRBJ2-3, with 7 bases that match TRBD1. V gave up 4 bases and J gave up 6 bases; unmatched junction bases: 11. This CDR3 region has 15 residues. Germline lookup yields CDR1 SGHRS and CDR2 YFSETQ. CDR3 DNA: TGCGCCAGCAGCCCAAATACAGGGGAACGGGATACGCAGTATTTT. Encoded protein: CASSPNTGERDTQYF.